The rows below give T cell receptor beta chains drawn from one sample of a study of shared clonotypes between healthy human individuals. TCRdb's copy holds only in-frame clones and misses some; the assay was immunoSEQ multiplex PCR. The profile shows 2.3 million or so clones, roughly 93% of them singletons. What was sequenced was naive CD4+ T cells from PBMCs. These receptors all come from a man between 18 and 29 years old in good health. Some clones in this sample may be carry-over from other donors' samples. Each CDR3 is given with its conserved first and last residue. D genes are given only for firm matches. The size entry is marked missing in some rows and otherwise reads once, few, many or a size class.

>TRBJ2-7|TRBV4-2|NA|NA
CASSQGLAVYEQYF
TGTGCCAGCAGCCAAGGGCTAGCAGTCTACGAGCAGTACTTC
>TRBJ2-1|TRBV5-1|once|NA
CASSFGVGNEQFF
TGCGCCAGCAGCTTCGGGGTCGGGAATGAGCAGTTCTTC
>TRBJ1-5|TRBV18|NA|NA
CASSPPSGSNQPQHF
TGTGCCAGCTCACCACCGTCGGGGTCCAATCAGCCCCAGCATTTT
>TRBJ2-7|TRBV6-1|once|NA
CASAFRVGSYEQYF
TGTGCCAGCGCATTCAGGGTAGGGTCCTACGAGCAGTACTTC
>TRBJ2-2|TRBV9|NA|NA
CASSPRGSAGELFF
TGTGCCAGCAGCCCCAGGGGATCGGCCGGGGAGCTGTTTTTT
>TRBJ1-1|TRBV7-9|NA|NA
CASSLAEAATEAFF
TGTGCCAGCAGCTTAGCGGAGGCAGCCACTGAAGCTTTCTTT
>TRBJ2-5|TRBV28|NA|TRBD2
CASGLAGIQETQYF
TGTGCCAGTGGACTAGCGGGGATCCAAGAGACCCAGTACTTC
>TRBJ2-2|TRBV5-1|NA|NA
CASSQNTGELFF
TGCGCCAGCAGCCAAAATACCGGGGAGCTGTTTTTT
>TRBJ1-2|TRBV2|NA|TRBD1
CASSLDRGGGYTF
TGTGCCAGCAGCCTTGACAGGGGGGGAGGCTACACCTTC
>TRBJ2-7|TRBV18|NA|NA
CASSPQGNVAYEQYF
TGTGCCAGCTCACCACAGGGAAATGTAGCTTACGAGCAGTACTTC
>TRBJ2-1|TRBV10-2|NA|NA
CASSAMGAPNYNEQFF
TGCGCCAGCAGTGCGATGGGGGCCCCCAACTACAATGAGCAGTTCTTC
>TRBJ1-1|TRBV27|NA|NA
CASSLLPRQGLEAFF
TGTGCCAGCTCTCTCCTCCCCAGGCAGGGTTTGGAAGCTTTCTTT
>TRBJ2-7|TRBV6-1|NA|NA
CASCQGSSYEQYF
TGTGCCAGCTGCCAAGGCAGCTCCTACGAGCAGTACTTC
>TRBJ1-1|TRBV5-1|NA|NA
CASSEGSSTEAFF
TGCGCCAGCAGCGAGGGGAGTTCCACTGAAGCTTTCTTT
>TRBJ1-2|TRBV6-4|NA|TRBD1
CASSDTGGPSYGYTF
TGTGCCAGCAGTGACACAGGGGGCCCCTCCTATGGCTACACCTTC
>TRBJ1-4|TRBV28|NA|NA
CASSLQSEKLFF
TGTGCCAGCAGTTTACAGTCTGAAAAACTGTTTTTT
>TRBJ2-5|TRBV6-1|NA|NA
CASSEGTKQETQYF
TGTGCCAGCAGTGAAGGGACTAAACAAGAGACCCAGTACTTC
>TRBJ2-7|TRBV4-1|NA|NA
CASSQDRKTGKHYEQYF
TGCGCCAGCAGCCAAGATCGGAAAACAGGAAAACACTACGAGCAGTACTTC
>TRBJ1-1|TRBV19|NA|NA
CASSPQRRGWAFF
TGTGCCAGTAGTCCCCAGAGGAGAGGGTGGGCTTTCTTT
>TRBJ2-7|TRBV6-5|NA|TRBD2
CASSYVAGGGEQYF
TGTGCCAGCAGTTACGTGGCGGGAGGGGGCGAGCAGTACTTC
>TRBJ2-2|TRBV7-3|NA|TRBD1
CASSLIGQGAAGELFF
TGTGCCAGCAGCTTAATAGGACAGGGGGCGGCCGGGGAGCTGTTTTTT
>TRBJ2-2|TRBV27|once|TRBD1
CASSSGQVLNTGELFF
TGTGCCAGCAGTTCGGGACAGGTCTTGAACACCGGGGAGCTGTTTTTT
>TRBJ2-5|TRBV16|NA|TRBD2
CASSLRLVASGQETQYF
TGTGCCAGCAGCCTCCGGCTGGTGGCTAGCGGTCAAGAGACCCAGTACTTC
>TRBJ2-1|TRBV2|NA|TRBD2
CASRGTSGYNEQFF
TGTGCCAGCCGCGGGACTAGCGGGTACAATGAGCAGTTCTTC
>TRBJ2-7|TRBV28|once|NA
CASSLSPSDSYEQYF
TGTGCCAGCAGTTTATCACCTAGCGACTCCTACGAGCAGTACTTC
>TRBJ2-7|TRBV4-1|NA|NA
CASSQDRGTHEQYF
TGCGCCAGCAGCCAAGACAGGGGTACGCACGAGCAGTACTTC
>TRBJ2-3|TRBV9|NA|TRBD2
CASSELAGGDTQYF
TGTGCCAGCAGTGAACTAGCGGGAGGAGATACGCAGTATTTT
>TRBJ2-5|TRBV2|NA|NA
CASSPRQYQETQYF
TGTGCCAGCAGTCCCCGACAGTACCAAGAGACCCAGTACTTC
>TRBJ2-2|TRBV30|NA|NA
CAWRPGPNTGELFF
TGTGCCTGGAGGCCGGGCCCTAACACCGGGGAGCTGTTTTTT
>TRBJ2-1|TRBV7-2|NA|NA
CASSLAVYNEQFF
TGTGCCAGCAGCTTAGCAGTCTACAATGAGCAGTTCTTC
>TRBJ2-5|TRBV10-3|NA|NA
CAITRDPQETQYF
TGTGCCATCACCCGGGACCCCCAAGAGACCCAGTACTTC
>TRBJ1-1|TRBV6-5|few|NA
CAAGVNTEAFF
TGTGCCGCGGGGGTGAACACTGAAGCTTTCTTT
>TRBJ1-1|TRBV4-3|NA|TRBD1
CASSHVGGQGLAAFF
TGCGCCAGCAGCCACGTGGGGGGACAGGGGCTAGCAGCTTTCTTT
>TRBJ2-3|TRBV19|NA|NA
CASSHPRDLSTDTQYF
TGTGCCAGTAGCCATCCTCGGGACCTAAGCACAGATACGCAGTATTTT
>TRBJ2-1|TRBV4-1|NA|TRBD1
CASSQPKQGSSYNEQFF
TGCGCCAGCAGCCAACCAAAACAGGGGAGTTCCTACAATGAGCAGTTCTTC
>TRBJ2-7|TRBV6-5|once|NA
CASSATMSYEQYF
TGTGCCAGCAGCGCGACTATGTCCTACGAGCAGTACTTC
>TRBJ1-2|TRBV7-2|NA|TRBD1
CASSLGPGQGVGTF
TGTGCCAGCAGCCTAGGACCGGGACAGGGGGTCGGCACCTTC
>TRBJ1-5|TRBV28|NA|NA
CASSLRRTFQPQHF
TGTGCCAGCAGTTTACGCAGGACTTTTCAGCCCCAGCATTTT
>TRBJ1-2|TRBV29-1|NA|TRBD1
CSVEDREGENGYTF
TGCAGCGTGGAGGACAGGGAAGGGGAGAATGGCTACACCTTC
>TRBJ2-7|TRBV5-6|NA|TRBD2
CASSLLSGRETYEQYF
TGTGCCAGCAGCCTACTTAGCGGGAGGGAGACCTACGAGCAGTACTTC
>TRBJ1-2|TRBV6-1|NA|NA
CASSEVINYGYTF
TGTGCCAGCAGTGAAGTCATTAACTATGGCTACACCTTC
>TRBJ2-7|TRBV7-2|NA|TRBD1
CASKPGMDRDREQYF
TGTGCCAGTAAGCCAGGGATGGACAGGGACCGCGAGCAGTACTTC
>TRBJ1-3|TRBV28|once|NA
CASSLGYRVGNTIYF
TGTGCCAGCAGTTTGGGTTACAGGGTCGGAAACACCATATATTTT
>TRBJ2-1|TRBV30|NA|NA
CAWTSGGYYNEQFF
TGTGCCTGGACGTCGGGGGGCTACTACAATGAGCAGTTCTTC
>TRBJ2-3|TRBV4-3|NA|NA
CASSQDNRAPDTQYF
TGCGCCAGCAGCCAAGATAACCGGGCGCCAGATACGCAGTATTTT
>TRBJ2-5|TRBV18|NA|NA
CASSPSGTPQETQYF
TGTGCCAGCTCACCCTCCGGGACACCCCAAGAGACCCAGTACTTC